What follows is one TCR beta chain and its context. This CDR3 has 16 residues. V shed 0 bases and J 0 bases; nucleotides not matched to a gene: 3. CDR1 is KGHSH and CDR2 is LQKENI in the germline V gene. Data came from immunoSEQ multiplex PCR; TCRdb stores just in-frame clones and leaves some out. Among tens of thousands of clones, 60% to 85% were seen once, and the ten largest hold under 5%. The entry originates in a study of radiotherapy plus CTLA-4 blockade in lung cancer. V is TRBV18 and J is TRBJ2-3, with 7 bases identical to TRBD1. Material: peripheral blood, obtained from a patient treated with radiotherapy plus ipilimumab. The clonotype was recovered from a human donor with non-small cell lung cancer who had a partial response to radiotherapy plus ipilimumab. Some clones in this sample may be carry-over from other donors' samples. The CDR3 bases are TGTGCCAGCTCACCACCCGAGGGACAGAGCACAGATACGCAGTATTTT. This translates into CASSPPEGQSTDTQYF.